The T cell receptor beta chain described here comes from a study of Tregs in tolerant kidney transplant recipients. The table came from immunoSEQ multiplex PCR; TCRdb's copy has only in-frame clones and leaves some out. Of tens of thousands of clones listed, 84% are singletons. This CDR3 region has 18 residues. Germline CDR1 reads SGHRS; CDR2 reads YFSETQ. V was pared by 4 bases and J by 0 bases, with 20 bases between. Sequenced material: CD4+ T cells from blood. This sequence originates from a human donor in good health. This chain uses TRBV5-1 with TRBJ1-3; TRBD1 might be the D (5 bases). CDR3 region: CASSKGGTRSSSGNTIYF. The CDR3 nucleotides read TGCGCCAGCAGCAAGGGCGGGACGCGGTCAAGCTCTGGAAACACCATATATTTT. The full variable domain, rest sourced from reference TRBV5-1 and TRBJ1-3, is KAGVTQTPRYLIKTRGQQVTLSCSPISGHRSVSWYQQTPGQGLQFLFEYFSETQRNKGNFPGRFSGRQFSNSRSEMNVSTLELGDSALYLCASSKGGTRSSSGNTIYFGEGSWLTVV.